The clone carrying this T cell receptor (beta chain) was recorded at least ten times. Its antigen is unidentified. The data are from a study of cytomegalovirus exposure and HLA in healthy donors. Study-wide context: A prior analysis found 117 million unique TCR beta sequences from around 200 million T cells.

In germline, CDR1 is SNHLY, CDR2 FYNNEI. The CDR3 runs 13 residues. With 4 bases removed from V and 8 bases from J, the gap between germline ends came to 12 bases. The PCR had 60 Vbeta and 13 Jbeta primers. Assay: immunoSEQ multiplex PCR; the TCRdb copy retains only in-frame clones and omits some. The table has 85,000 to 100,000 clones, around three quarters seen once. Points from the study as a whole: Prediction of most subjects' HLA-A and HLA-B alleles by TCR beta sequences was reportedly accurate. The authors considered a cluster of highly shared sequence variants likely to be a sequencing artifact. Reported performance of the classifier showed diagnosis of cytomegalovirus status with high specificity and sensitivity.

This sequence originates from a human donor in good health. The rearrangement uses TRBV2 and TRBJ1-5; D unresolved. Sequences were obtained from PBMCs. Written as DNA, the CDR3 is TGTGCCAGCAGTGTACAGACCAGAGAGCCCCAGCATTTT. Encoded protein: CASSVQTREPQHF.